This TCR beta chain was sequenced during a study of T cell responses to AZD1222 COVID-19 vaccine. A word on this clone: Its specificity is not known.

Using immunoSEQ multiplex PCR, the repertoire was profiled, and TCRdb retains in-frame clones only, with some absent. Of some 81,000 clones in the sample, over 75% were seen once. CDR3 length: 15 amino acids. V lost 1 base, J lost 6 bases, and 15 bases lay in between. Germline CDR1 and CDR2: GTSNPN and SVGIG (reference sequence). Study-wide results and limits: Most donors were white British and more were female, and clonal diversity was possibly underestimated.

The sample consisted of peripheral blood, taken 28 days after the second AZD1222 dose. The TCR originated in an adult who received the AZD1222 COVID-19 vaccine. The V gene is TRBV30, the J gene TRBJ1-4; weak D call: TRBD1 (5 bases). The CDR3 bases are TGTGCCTGGAGTGATGGGAGGGTAGGGGATGAAAAACTGTTTTTT. This translates into CAWSDGRVGDEKLFF.